The clone carrying this TCR beta chain was counted ten times or more. Its antigen is unknown. The V and J ends lost 0 bases and 2 bases respectively, with 7 bases between them. CDR3 length equals 14 residues. Germline loops: CDR1 MGHRA, CDR2 YSYEKL. Uncontrolled infection, other autoimmune disease, pregnancy and lactation each barred patients from inclusion. Regions amplified from RNA transcripts were the TCR beta CDR3 regions. TCR CDR3 regions were first amplified by RT-PCR with HTBI primers. MiXCR, run by TCRdb on the multiplex PCR reads, gives a single entry per CDR3 protein. Counted here are about 510,000 distinct CDR3 sequences, around 50% occurring once; the ten biggest clones make up 44%. The data belong to a study of T cells in Graves' hyperthyroidism and ophthalmopathy. Study conclusions and caveats: With a median lead of around 5.9 months before onset, the model predicted ophthalmopathy. Most thyroid clonotypes with frequency above 0.001 were detected in blood. The authors' 13 V-J model separated ophthalmopathy from stable hyperthyroidism.

The chain joins TRBV4-1 to TRBJ1-2; unclear D gene. The sample consisted of peripheral blood or thyroid tissue (not recorded which). This sequence was found in an adult woman with Graves' disease, either hyperthyroidism or ophthalmopathy (not recorded which). CDR3 DNA sequence: TGCGCCAGCAGCCAAGAGTCCTTAAACTATGGCTACACCTTC. Residues: CASSQESLNYGYTF.